The entry below describes one T cell receptor beta chain. The antigen remains unidentified. The data are from a study of shared clonotypes between healthy human individuals. Study-wide results and limits: The four-donor shared clonotypes exceeded non-shared clonotypes in generation probability, with non-shared ones scoring lower. Generally, estimated richness proved larger in naive subsets than it did in memory subsets. Represented genetic and exposure-history diversity was restricted by having few donors.

Only in-frame clones appear in the TCRdb table, and some are missing; sequencing was by immunoSEQ multiplex PCR. The sample shows around 1,000,000 clones, 70% to 80% of them seen only once. This CDR3 is built from 13 residues. The germline CDR1 and CDR2 sequences are MNHNS and SASEGT. V gave up 6 bases and J gave up 5 bases, with 13 bases separating them. This chain uses TRBV6-1 with TRBJ1-1; D is uncertain. This receptor was identified in a man aged 18 to 30 in good health. Some clones in this sample may be carry-over from other donors' samples. Sequenced input: memory CD4+ T cells from PBMCs. The subset here: CD45RA-negative fraction. In nucleotides, the CDR3 is TGTGCCAGCAGAGGTCGGGTGGGGACTGAAGCTTTCTTT. Its translation is CASRGRVGTEAFF.